This T cell receptor beta chain came from a study of control samples from healthy donors and cancer patients. Germline V gene lookup returns CDR1 ENHRY and CDR2 SYGVKD. This CDR3 is built from 14 residues. The V end was cut by 6 bases, the J end by 2 bases, with 10 bases between. The assay was immunoSEQ multiplex PCR, and TCRdb's table has in-frame clones only and misses some. The top ten hold 4.9% of the sample, which has some 160,000 clones, roughly nine tenths seen once. The J gene is TRBJ1-4, the V gene TRBV10-3; D is ambiguous. Source material: blood. This clonotype was sampled from a man younger than 45 in good health. The CDR3 region has the DNA TGTGCCATCAGCCCCTTCAGTACTAATGAAAAACTGTTTTTT. Its protein product is CAISPFSTNEKLFF.